These T cell receptor beta chains were read from a single sample in a study of blood T cell repertoires in COVID-19. Clones were sequenced by immunoSEQ multiplex PCR, and TCRdb holds only the in-frame ones, with some missing. The sample has 250,000 to 400,000 clones, approximately 87% seen once. Sequencing was carried out using PBMCs or T cells enriched from blood (not recorded which). All receptors derive from a woman aged 25 to 39 who had recovered from COVID-19. The CDR3 runs from the conserved cysteine through the conserved F or W. Each record gives: V gene, J gene, CDR3 protein.

v_gene: TRBV5-1
j_gene: TRBJ1-4
CDR3aa: CASSPIQGDAKKLFF

v_gene: TRBV9
j_gene: TRBJ1-2
CDR3aa: CASSLEGQVGYYGYTF

v_gene: TRBV6-2/TRBV6-3
j_gene: TRBJ1-5
CDR3aa: CASSSVHSNQPQHF

v_gene: TRBV11-2
j_gene: TRBJ1-1
CDR3aa: CASSLDQGRDTEAFF

v_gene: TRBV19
j_gene: TRBJ1-1
CDR3aa: CATEGQGSWNTEAFF

v_gene: TRBV5-1
j_gene: TRBJ2-7
CDR3aa: CASSLTSGVSYEQYF

v_gene: TRBV27
j_gene: TRBJ2-7
CDR3aa: CASRPTGYSYEQYF

v_gene: TRBV5-1
j_gene: TRBJ2-1
CDR3aa: CASSTTGTLRGGEQFF

v_gene: TRBV10-3
j_gene: TRBJ2-7
CDR3aa: CAISVGQETYEQYF

v_gene: TRBV5-4
j_gene: TRBJ1-4
CDR3aa: CASSLQRGRNEKLFF

v_gene: TRBV2
j_gene: TRBJ2-7
CDR3aa: CASDHPGNSVEQYF

v_gene: TRBV7-2
j_gene: TRBJ2-5
CDR3aa: CASSSFGTGRFAETQYF

v_gene: TRBV5-4
j_gene: TRBJ2-2
CDR3aa: CASSLWLAGGPGELFF

v_gene: TRBV12-3/TRBV12-4
j_gene: TRBJ1-2
CDR3aa: CASGQQGKHGYTF

v_gene: TRBV7-2
j_gene: TRBJ1-2
CDR3aa: CASSLEGDRASGYTF

v_gene: TRBV6-6
j_gene: TRBJ2-1
CDR3aa: CASRNVAGGSDEQFF

v_gene: TRBV28
j_gene: TRBJ1-3
CDR3aa: CASSFTFGGSIPTIYF

v_gene: TRBV9
j_gene: TRBJ2-3
CDR3aa: CASSVAPGADTQYF

v_gene: TRBV19
j_gene: TRBJ2-7
CDR3aa: CASSIAGQGSYEQYF

v_gene: TRBV5-6
j_gene: TRBJ1-1
CDR3aa: CASSRTRQAEAFF

v_gene: TRBV5-1
j_gene: TRBJ1-2
CDR3aa: CASALGRAAYGYTF

v_gene: TRBV7-9
j_gene: TRBJ2-7
CDR3aa: CASSPKDRTYEQYF

v_gene: TRBV4-2
j_gene: TRBJ1-6
CDR3aa: CASSQTDWSSYNSPLHF

v_gene: TRBV5-1
j_gene: TRBJ2-7
CDR3aa: CASSYRGQGNEQYF

v_gene: TRBV19
j_gene: TRBJ1-5
CDR3aa: CASSSRQGLPNQPQHF

v_gene: TRBV30
j_gene: TRBJ1-4
CDR3aa: CAWSPGSNEKLFF

v_gene: TRBV24-1
j_gene: TRBJ1-5
CDR3aa: CATSVARTGPQHF

v_gene: TRBV4-1
j_gene: TRBJ2-7
CDR3aa: CASSQDSTGTYEQYF

v_gene: TRBV3-1/TRBV3-2
j_gene: TRBJ1-1
CDR3aa: CASSQTGLNTEAFF

v_gene: TRBV11-3
j_gene: TRBJ2-7
CDR3aa: CASSLRAGGTYEQYF

v_gene: TRBV29-1
j_gene: TRBJ1-2
CDR3aa: CSVGGIGGYTF

v_gene: TRBV27
j_gene: TRBJ2-1
CDR3aa: CASSSRRGGRRLLNEQFF

v_gene: TRBV5-4
j_gene: TRBJ2-5
CDR3aa: CASSDTSGGRETQYF

v_gene: TRBV19
j_gene: TRBJ1-1
CDR3aa: CASSMENRVSEAFF

v_gene: TRBV5-1
j_gene: TRBJ1-2
CDR3aa: CASSPTVGGSYGYTF